Listed below are T cell receptor beta chains from one sample, sequenced in a study of T cell repertoires in ileal Crohn's disease. Produced via immunoSEQ multiplex PCR; TCRdb's table is partial and in-frame only. The table lists 15,000 or so clones, about 92% of them singletons. The sequenced material came from ileal tissue. Every receptor here comes from an adult with Crohn's disease. Both conserved end residues are part of each CDR3. D genes are given only for firm matches. Clone size is not always given. Where it is, it says once, few, many or a class for expanded clones.

j_call clone_size v_call d_call cdr3_nt cdr3_aa
TRBJ1-3 few TRBV19 TRBD1 TGTGCCAGTAGTAGTAATCGACAGGGTACTGGAAACACCATATATTTT CASSSNRQGTGNTIYF
TRBJ2-1 . TRBV29-1 TRBD1 TGCAGCGTTGAGGGAGCCGACAGGGGAAAATACAATGAGCAGTTCTTC CSVEGADRGKYNEQFF
TRBJ2-7 few TRBV4-1 TRBD2 TGCGCCAGCAGCCTAACTAGCGACTCCTACGAGCAGTACTTC CASSLTSDSYEQYF
TRBJ2-3 once TRBV11-2 TRBD2 TGTGCCAGCAGTTCCGGGACTAGCGGGGGGACCACAGATACGCAGTATTTT CASSSGTSGGTTDTQYF
TRBJ2-1 . TRBV18 TRBD2 TGTGCCAGCTCACCAAGTGTAGCGGGGGCCAACAATGAGCAGTTCTTC CASSPSVAGANNEQFF
TRBJ2-1 . TRBV19 TRBD1 TGTGCCAGTAGTCTGCGGACAGGGGTCAATGAGCAGTTCTTC CASSLRTGVNEQFF
TRBJ2-6 . TRBV5-4 . TGTGCCAGCAGCAACGGACACATGAGCTCTGGGGCCAACGTCCTGACTTTC CASSNGHMSSGANVLTF
TRBJ2-7 once TRBV1 . TGCACCAGCAGCCCGACCTCGGACAGGGAACGCGAGCAGTACTTC CTSSPTSDREREQYF
TRBJ2-7 . TRBV27 . TGTGCCAGCAGTTTTAGAGACAGAATCAGCTACGAGCAGTACTTC CASSFRDRISYEQYF
TRBJ1-5 . TRBV15 TRBD1 TGTGCCACCAGCAGAGACGGACAGGGGGCTGCCAACAATCAGCCCCAGCATTTT CATSRDGQGAANNQPQHF
TRBJ1-2 . TRBV5-6 . TGTGCCAGCAGCTTGGTAGGAGCCATAGCTAACTATGGCTACACCTTC CASSLVGAIANYGYTF
TRBJ1-4 . TRBV19 . TGTGCCAGTAGTATACAGGGATCTAATGAAAAACTGTTTTTT CASSIQGSNEKLFF
TRBJ1-1 . TRBV10-1 TRBD1 TGCGCCAGCAGTCAGGGGGCGGTGAACACTGAAGCTTTCTTT CASSQGAVNTEAFF
TRBJ1-4 . TRBV21-1 . TGTGCCAGCAGCAACACTCTAAATGAAAAACTGTTTTTT CASSNTLNEKLFF
TRBJ2-2 . TRBV5-4 TRBD2 TGTGCCAGCAGTTTTGGGGGGGACACCGGGGAGCTGTTTTTT CASSFGGDTGELFF
TRBJ1-3 . TRBV2 . TGTGCCAGCAGGGAGGGACGGTACTCTGGAAACACCATATATTTT CASREGRYSGNTIYF
TRBJ2-2 . TRBV5-4 TRBD1 TGTGCCAGCAGCCCCGGAGGGGGACAGGGGGTACGATCCGGGGAGCTGTTTTTT CASSPGGGQGVRSGELFF
TRBJ2-5 . TRBV7-8 . TGTGCCAGCAGCCCGCCGGGCCCAGGGGGGGAGACCCAGTACTTC CASSPPGPGGETQYF
TRBJ1-2 . TRBV2 TRBD1 TGTGCCAGCAGTGCCTCGGACAGGGGAAAGATAGGGAGTGGCTACACCTTC CASSASDRGKIGSGYTF
TRBJ1-2 . TRBV11-2 TRBD1 TGTGCCAGCAGCAGGAGACAGGGTTCCTATGGCTACACCTTC CASSRRQGSYGYTF
TRBJ2-6 . TRBV7-8 . TGTGCCAGCAGCTTAGTTTCCCGGGCTGGGGCCAACGTCCTGACTTTC CASSLVSRAGANVLTF
TRBJ2-7 once TRBV27 TRBD1 TGTGCCAGCAGTTCCATACCATGGGACAGATTGGACGAGCAGTACTTC CASSSIPWDRLDEQYF
TRBJ2-3 . TRBV6-1 . TGTGCCAGCAGTGAAAGGGAGTCAGGTACGCAGTATTTT CASSERESGTQYF
TRBJ1-2 . TRBV7-2 TRBD1 TGTGCCAGCAGCCCGAGGACAGGCCCCTATGGCTACACCTTC CASSPRTGPYGYTF
TRBJ2-7 . TRBV6-6 . TGTGCCAGCAGAGACTCGGGTACTCGGGGCGAGCAGTACTTC CASRDSGTRGEQYF
TRBJ2-1 . TRBV10-3 TRBD2 TGTGCCATCAGTGGTAGACTAGCGGGGAACAATGAGCAGTTCTTC CAISGRLAGNNEQFF
TRBJ1-5 . TRBV7-2 TRBD1 TGTGCCAGCAGCTTAACCGGGACAGGGGGGGGTCAGCCCCAGCATTTT CASSLTGTGGGQPQHF
TRBJ1-2 . TRBV9 . TGTGCCAGCAGCGCGGATGATGGGGCAGCTAACTATGGCTACACCTTC CASSADDGAANYGYTF
TRBJ1-1 . TRBV7-6 . TGTGCCAGCAGCCACCCGAAAGGAGTGAACACTGAAGCTTTCTTT CASSHPKGVNTEAFF
TRBJ1-1 . TRBV5-1 . TGCGCCAGCAGCTTGGGACAAATAGTGGCTGAAGCTTTCTTT CASSLGQIVAEAFF